These T cell receptor beta chains were read from a single sample in a study of blood T cell repertoires in COVID-19. Generated by immunoSEQ multiplex PCR, the TCRdb table keeps only in-frame clones and is missing some. The sample records about 210,000 clones, about 87% being singletons. Material: peripheral blood. These TCRs come from a man aged 65-85 years with acute or convalescent COVID-19. Both conserved end residues are part of each CDR3. D genes are given only for firm matches. Expanded clones get a size class; other rows say once, few or many, or leave the size out.

clone_size: -
cdr3_length: 15
v_call: TRBV15
d_call: -
j_call: TRBJ1-1
cdr3_aa: CATSQPPPYNTEAFF
cdr3_nt: TGTGCCACCAGCCAACCCCCCCCCTATAACACTGAAGCTTTCTTT

clone_size: -
cdr3_length: 15
v_call: TRBV3-1/TRBV3-2
d_call: TRBD1
j_call: TRBJ2-2
cdr3_aa: CASSPQGAGTGELFF
cdr3_nt: TGTGCCAGCAGCCCACAGGGGGCGGGCACCGGGGAGCTGTTTTTT

clone_size: -
cdr3_length: 15
v_call: TRBV7-3
d_call: -
j_call: TRBJ1-4
cdr3_aa: CASSWGTKGVEKLFF
cdr3_nt: TGTGCCAGCAGCTGGGGGACAAAAGGGGTTGAAAAACTGTTTTTT

clone_size: -
cdr3_length: 16
v_call: TRBV7-2
d_call: TRBD2
j_call: TRBJ2-4
cdr3_aa: CASSLGTSGRKGAQYF
cdr3_nt: TGTGCCAGCAGCTTAGGGACTAGCGGGAGGAAAGGGGCCCAGTACTTC

clone_size: -
cdr3_length: 13
v_call: TRBV29-1
d_call: TRBD1
j_call: TRBJ1-1
cdr3_aa: CSVQRTGYTEAFF
cdr3_nt: TGCAGCGTTCAAAGGACAGGGTACACTGAAGCTTTCTTT

clone_size: -
cdr3_length: 17
v_call: TRBV9
d_call: TRBD2
j_call: TRBJ2-1
cdr3_aa: CASSEVLGTSNYNEQFF
cdr3_nt: TGTGCCAGCAGCGAGGTCCTAGGGACTAGCAACTACAATGAGCAGTTCTTC

clone_size: few
cdr3_length: 16
v_call: TRBV19
d_call: -
j_call: TRBJ2-7
cdr3_aa: CASSPRGVGPTYEQYF
cdr3_nt: TGTGCCAGTAGCCCCCGCGGGGTGGGACCCACTTACGAGCAGTACTTC

clone_size: -
cdr3_length: 14
v_call: TRBV5-1
d_call: -
j_call: TRBJ2-5
cdr3_aa: CASSLGALQETQYF
cdr3_nt: TGCGCCAGCAGCTTGGGGGCTCTCCAAGAGACCCAGTACTTC

clone_size: -
cdr3_length: 15
v_call: TRBV7-9
d_call: -
j_call: TRBJ2-2
cdr3_aa: CASSAQIRGSGELFF
cdr3_nt: TGTGCCAGCAGCGCCCAAATCAGAGGTTCCGGGGAGCTGTTTTTT

clone_size: -
cdr3_length: 14
v_call: TRBV2
d_call: -
j_call: TRBJ1-5
cdr3_aa: CASSSAGINQPQHF
cdr3_nt: TGTGCCAGCAGTTCTGCAGGAATCAATCAGCCCCAGCATTTT

clone_size: -
cdr3_length: 18
v_call: TRBV14
d_call: -
j_call: TRBJ2-2
cdr3_aa: CASSQDYRGTFRDGELFF
cdr3_nt: TGTGCCAGCAGCCAAGATTATCGCGGGACCTTTAGGGACGGGGAGCTGTTTTTT

clone_size: few
cdr3_length: 13
v_call: TRBV5-1
d_call: -
j_call: TRBJ2-5
cdr3_aa: CASSLRSTETQYF
cdr3_nt: TGCGCCAGCAGCTTAAGAAGCACAGAGACCCAGTACTTC

clone_size: -
cdr3_length: 13
v_call: TRBV28
d_call: -
j_call: TRBJ1-1
cdr3_aa: CASSGQPGTEAFF
cdr3_nt: TGTGCCAGCAGCGGACAGCCGGGCACTGAAGCTTTCTTT

clone_size: -
cdr3_length: 14
v_call: TRBV5-6
d_call: TRBD1
j_call: TRBJ2-5
cdr3_aa: CASSLTGAEETQYF
cdr3_nt: TGTGCCAGCAGCTTGACAGGGGCCGAAGAGACCCAGTACTTC

clone_size: once
cdr3_length: 16
v_call: TRBV7-3
d_call: TRBD2
j_call: TRBJ2-1
cdr3_aa: CASSLSPSGTYNEQFF
cdr3_nt: TGTGCCAGCAGCTTAAGTCCTAGCGGAACCTACAATGAGCAGTTCTTC

clone_size: -
cdr3_length: 15
v_call: TRBV6-5
d_call: TRBD1
j_call: TRBJ2-7
cdr3_aa: CASRPRGQGSSEQYF
cdr3_nt: TGTGCCAGCAGGCCCAGGGGACAGGGTTCCTCCGAGCAGTACTTC

clone_size: once
cdr3_length: 16
v_call: TRBV19
d_call: TRBD1
j_call: TRBJ2-7
cdr3_aa: CASSIGTGGNSYEQYF
cdr3_nt: TGTGCCAGTAGTATAGGTACAGGGGGAAACTCCTACGAGCAGTACTTC